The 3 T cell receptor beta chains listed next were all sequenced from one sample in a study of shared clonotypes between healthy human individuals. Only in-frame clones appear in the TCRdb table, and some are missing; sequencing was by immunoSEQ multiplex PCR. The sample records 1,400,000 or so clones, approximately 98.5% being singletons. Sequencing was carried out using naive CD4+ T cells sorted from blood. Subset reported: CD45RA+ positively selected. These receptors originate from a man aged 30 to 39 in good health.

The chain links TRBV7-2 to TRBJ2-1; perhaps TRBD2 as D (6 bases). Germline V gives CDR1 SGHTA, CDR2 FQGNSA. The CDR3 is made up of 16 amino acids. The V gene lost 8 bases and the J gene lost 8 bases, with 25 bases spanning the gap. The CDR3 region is CASLLRSGSTAHEQFF. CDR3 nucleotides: TGTGCCAGCCTGCTTCGGAGCGGGTCCACCGCGCATGAGCAGTTCTTC.

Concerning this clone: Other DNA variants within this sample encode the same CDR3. The CDR3 bases are TGTGCCAGCAGCCTCAGGATGAACACTGAAGCTTTCTTT. Protein product: CASSLRMNTEAFF. The rearrangement uses TRBV7-2 and TRBJ1-1; D remains ambiguous. CDR1 is SGHTA and CDR2 is FQGNSA in the germline V gene. The CDR3 spans 13 residues. Trimming shortened V by 5 bases and J by 0 bases, and 7 bases separated the two germline ends.

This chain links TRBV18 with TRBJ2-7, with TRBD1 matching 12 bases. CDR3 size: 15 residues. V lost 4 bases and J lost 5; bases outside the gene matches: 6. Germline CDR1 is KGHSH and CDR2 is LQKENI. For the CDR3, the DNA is TGTGCCAGCTCACAATCCGGGACAGGGGGCAACGAGCAGTACTTC. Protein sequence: CASSQSGTGGNEQYF.